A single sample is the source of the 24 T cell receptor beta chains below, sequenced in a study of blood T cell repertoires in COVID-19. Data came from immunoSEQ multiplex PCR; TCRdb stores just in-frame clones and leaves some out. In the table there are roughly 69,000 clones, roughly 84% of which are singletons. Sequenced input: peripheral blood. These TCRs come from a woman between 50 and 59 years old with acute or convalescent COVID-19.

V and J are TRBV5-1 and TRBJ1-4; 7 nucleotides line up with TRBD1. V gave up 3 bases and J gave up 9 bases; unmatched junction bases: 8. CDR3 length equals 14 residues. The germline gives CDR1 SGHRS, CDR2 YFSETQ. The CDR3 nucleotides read TGCGCCAGCAGCTCTACCGGGACAGATAAAAAACTGTTTTTT. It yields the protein CASSSTGTDKKLFF.

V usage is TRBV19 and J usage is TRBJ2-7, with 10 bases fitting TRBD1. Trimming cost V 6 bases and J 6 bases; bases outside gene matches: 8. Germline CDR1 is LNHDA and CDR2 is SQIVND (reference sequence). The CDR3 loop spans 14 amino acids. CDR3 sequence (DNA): TGTGCCAGTAGGGGGACAGGGGAAGCCGGCGAGCAGTACTTC. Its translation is CASRGTGEAGEQYF.

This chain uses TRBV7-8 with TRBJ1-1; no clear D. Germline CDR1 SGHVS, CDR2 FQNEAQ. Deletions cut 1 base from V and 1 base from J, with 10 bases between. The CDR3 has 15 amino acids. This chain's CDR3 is CASSLVPSGNTEAFF. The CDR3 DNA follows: TGTGCCAGCAGCTTAGTCCCCAGTGGGAACACTGAAGCTTTCTTT.

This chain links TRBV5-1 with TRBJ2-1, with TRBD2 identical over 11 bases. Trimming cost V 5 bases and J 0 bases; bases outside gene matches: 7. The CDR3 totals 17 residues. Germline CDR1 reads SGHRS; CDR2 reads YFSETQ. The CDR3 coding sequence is TGCGCCAGCAGTCTTAGCGGGGGGGTTAGCTCCTACAATGAGCAGTTCTTC. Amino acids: CASSLSGGVSSYNEQFF.

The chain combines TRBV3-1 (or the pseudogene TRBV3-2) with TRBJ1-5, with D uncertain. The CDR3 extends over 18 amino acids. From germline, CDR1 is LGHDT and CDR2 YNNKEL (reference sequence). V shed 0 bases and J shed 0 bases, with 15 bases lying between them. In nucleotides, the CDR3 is TGTGCCAGCAGCCAAGATCTTGCACTAGACTATAGCAATCAGCCCCAGCATTTT. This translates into CASSQDLALDYSNQPQHF.

The CDR3 is CASSLSGGGYNEQFF. In DNA form, the CDR3 reads TGTGCCAGCAGCTTAAGTGGCGGGGGCTACAATGAGCAGTTCTTC. J is TRBJ2-1 and V is TRBV7-3; 7 nucleotides line up with TRBD2. V gave up 1 base and J gave up 3 bases; unmatched junction bases: 3. The CDR3 has 15 amino acids. CDR1 is SGHTA, CDR2 FQGTGA, per germline.

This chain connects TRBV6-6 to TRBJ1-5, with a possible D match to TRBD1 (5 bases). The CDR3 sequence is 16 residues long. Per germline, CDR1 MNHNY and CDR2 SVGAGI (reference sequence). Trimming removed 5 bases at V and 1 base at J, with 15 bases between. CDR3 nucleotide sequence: TGTGCCAGCAGTACTCAGCAGGGATTGAGCAATCAGCCCCAGCATTTT. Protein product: CASSTQQGLSNQPQHF.

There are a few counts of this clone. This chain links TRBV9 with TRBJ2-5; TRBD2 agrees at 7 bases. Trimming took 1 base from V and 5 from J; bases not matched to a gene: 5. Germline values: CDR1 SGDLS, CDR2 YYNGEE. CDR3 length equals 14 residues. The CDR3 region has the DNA TGTGCCAGCAGCGTATACGGGGGGTTGGAGACCCAGTACTTC. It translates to CASSVYGGLETQYF.

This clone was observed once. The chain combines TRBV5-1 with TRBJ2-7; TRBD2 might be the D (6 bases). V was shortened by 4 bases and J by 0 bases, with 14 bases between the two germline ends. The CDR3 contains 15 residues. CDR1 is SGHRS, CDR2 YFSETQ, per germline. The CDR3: CASSRGTADSYEQYF. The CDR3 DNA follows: TGCGCCAGCAGCCGAGGGACTGCCGACTCCTACGAGCAGTACTTC.

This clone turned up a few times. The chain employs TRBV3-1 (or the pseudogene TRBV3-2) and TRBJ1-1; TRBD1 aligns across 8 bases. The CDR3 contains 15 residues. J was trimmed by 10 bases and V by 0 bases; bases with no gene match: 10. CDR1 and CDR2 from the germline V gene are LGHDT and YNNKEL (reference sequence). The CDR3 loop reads CASSQDSQGARRAFF. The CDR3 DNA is TGTGCCAGCAGCCAAGATAGCCAGGGGGCGCGACGAGCTTTCTTT.

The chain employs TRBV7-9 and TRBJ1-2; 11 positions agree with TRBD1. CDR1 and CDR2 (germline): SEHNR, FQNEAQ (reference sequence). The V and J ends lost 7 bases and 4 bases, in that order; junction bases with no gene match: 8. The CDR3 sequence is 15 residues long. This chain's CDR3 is CASTPGTGGFYGYTF. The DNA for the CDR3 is TGTGCCAGCACCCCAGGGACAGGGGGTTTCTATGGCTACACCTTC.

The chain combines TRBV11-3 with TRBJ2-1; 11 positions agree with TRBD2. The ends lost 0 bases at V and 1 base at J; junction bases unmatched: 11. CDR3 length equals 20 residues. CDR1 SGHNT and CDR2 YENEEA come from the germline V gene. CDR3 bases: TGTGCCAGCAGCTTAGATCGAGTAGCGGGGGGGCCTAGGTCCTACAATGAGCAGTTCTTC. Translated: CASSLDRVAGGPRSYNEQFF.

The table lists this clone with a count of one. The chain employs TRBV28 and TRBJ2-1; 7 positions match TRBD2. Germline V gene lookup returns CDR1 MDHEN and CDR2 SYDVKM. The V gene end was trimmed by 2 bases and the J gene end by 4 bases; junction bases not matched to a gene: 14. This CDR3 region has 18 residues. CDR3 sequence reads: CASSLKFRVGLTYNEQFF. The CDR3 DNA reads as TGTGCCAGCAGTTTAAAGTTCAGGGTGGGACTAACATACAATGAGCAGTTCTTC.

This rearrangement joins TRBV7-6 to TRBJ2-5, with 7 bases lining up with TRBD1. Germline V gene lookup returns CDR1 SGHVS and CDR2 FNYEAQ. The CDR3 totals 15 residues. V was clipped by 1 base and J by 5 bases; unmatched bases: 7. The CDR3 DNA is TGTGCCAGCAGCTTAGGGCAGGGGGAAGGGGAGACCCAGTACTTC. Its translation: CASSLGQGEGETQYF.

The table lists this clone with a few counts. CDR3 nucleotides: TGTGCCAGCAGTCAAATTAGCGGGAGGTCCGCTTTCAACGAGCAGTACTTC. This sequence encodes CASSQISGRSAFNEQYF. This sequence joins TRBV6-6 and TRBJ2-7; TRBD2 aligns across 10 bases. CDR1 is MNHNY and CDR2 is SVGAGI in the germline V gene (reference sequence). J was trimmed by 5 bases and V by 5 bases; bases with no gene match: 15. The CDR3 is 17 amino acids.

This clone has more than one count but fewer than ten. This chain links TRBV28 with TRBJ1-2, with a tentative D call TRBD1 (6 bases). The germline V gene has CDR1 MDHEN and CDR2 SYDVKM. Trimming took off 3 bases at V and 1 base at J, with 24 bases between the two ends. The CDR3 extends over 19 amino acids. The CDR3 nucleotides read TGTGCCAGCAGTTTGTTGCGTGGACTGATGGACAGTTTTAACTATGGCTACACCTTC. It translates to CASSLLRGLMDSFNYGYTF.

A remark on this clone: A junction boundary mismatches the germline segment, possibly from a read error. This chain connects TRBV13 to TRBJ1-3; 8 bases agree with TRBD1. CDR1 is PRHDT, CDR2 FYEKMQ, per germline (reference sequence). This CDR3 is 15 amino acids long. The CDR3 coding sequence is TGTGCCAGCAGCTTGGGTCACGGGGTCCTCGGGACAGGCTCTTTT. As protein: CASSLGHGVLGTGSF.

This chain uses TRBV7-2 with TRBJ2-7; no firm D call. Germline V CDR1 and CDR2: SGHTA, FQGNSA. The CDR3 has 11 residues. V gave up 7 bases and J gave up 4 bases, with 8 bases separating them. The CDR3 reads CASTKAYEQYF. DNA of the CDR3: TGTGCCAGCACCAAAGCGTACGAGCAGTACTTC.

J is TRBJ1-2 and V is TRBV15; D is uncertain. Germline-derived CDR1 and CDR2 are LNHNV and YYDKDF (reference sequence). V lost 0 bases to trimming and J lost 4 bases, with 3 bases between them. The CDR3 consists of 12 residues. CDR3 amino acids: CATSRDSYGYTF. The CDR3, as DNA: TGTGCCACCAGCAGAGACAGCTATGGCTACACCTTC.

For the CDR3, the DNA is TGCGCCAGCAGCCAAGGAACAGGGGGTAAGGAGACCCAGTACTTC. It specifies CASSQGTGGKETQYF. The chain couples TRBV4-1 to TRBJ2-5; the match to TRBD1 covers 8 bases. J lost 5 bases, V lost 1 base, and 6 bases had no gene match. CDR1 and CDR2 (germline): MGHRA, YSYEKL. The CDR3 is made up of 15 amino acids.

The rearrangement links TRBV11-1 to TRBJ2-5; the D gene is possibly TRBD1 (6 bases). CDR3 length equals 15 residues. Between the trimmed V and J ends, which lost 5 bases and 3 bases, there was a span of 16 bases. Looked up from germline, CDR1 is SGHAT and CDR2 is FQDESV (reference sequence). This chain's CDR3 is CASSPVGRGKETQYF. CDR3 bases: TGTGCCAGCAGCCCAGTCGGCAGGGGAAAAGAGACCCAGTACTTC.

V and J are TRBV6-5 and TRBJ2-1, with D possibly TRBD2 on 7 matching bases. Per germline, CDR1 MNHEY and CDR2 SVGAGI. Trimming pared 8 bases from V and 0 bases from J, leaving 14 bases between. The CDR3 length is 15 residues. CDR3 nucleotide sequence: TGTGCCAGCCAGAAGGGGGGGCTCTCCTACAATGAGCAGTTCTTC. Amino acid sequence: CASQKGGLSYNEQFF.

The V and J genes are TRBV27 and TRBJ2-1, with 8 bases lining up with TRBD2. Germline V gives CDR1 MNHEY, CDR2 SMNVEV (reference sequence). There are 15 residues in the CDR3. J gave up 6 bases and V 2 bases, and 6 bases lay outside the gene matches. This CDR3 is CASSLSGSAGNEQFF. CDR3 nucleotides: TGTGCCAGCAGTTTAAGCGGGAGTGCGGGCAATGAGCAGTTCTTC.

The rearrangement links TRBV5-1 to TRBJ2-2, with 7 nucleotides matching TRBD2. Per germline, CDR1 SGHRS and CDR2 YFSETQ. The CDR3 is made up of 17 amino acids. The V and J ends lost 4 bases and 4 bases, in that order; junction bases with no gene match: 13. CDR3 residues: CASSPSYGGGATGELFF. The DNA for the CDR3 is TGCGCCAGCAGCCCAAGTTATGGCGGGGGAGCCACCGGGGAGCTGTTTTTT.